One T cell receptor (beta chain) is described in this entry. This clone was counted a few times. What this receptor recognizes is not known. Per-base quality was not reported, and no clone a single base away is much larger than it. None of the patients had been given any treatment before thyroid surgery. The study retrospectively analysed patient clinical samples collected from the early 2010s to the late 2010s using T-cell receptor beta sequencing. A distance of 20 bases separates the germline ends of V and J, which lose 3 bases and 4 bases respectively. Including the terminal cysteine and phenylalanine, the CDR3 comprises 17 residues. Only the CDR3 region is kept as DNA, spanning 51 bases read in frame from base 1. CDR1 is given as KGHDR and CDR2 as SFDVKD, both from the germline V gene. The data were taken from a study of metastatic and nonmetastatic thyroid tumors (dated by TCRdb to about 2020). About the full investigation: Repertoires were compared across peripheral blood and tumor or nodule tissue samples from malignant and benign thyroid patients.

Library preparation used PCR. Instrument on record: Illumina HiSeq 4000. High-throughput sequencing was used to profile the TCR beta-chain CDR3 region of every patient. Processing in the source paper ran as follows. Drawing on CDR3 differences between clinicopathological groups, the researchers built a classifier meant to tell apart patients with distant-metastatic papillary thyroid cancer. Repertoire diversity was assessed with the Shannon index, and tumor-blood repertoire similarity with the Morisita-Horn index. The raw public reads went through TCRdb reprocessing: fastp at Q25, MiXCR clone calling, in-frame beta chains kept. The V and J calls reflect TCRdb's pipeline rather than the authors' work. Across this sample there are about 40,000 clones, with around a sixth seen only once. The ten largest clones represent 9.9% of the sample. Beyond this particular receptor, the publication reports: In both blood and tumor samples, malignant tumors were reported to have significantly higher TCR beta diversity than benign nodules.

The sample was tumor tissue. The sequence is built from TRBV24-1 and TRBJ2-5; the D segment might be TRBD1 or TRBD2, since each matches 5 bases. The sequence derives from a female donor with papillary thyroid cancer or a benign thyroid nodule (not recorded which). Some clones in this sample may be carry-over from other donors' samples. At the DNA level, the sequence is TGTGCCACCAGTGATACCCGTATGACAGCTGGGGGAGAGACCCAGTACTTC. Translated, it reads CATSDTRMTAGGETQYF.